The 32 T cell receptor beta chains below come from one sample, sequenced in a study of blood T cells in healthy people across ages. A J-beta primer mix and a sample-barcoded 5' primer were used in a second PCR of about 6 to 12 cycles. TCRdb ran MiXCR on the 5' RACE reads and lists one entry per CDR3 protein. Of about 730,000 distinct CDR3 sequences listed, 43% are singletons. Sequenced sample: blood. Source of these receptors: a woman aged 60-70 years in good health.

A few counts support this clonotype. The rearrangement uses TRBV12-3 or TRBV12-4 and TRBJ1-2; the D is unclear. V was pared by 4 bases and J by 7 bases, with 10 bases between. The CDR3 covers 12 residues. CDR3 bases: TGTGCCAGCAGTTCGGGTCCATTTGGCTACACCTTC. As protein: CASSSGPFGYTF.

The CDR3 loop reads CASNSERNEQFF. CDR3 nucleotides: TGCGCCAGCAATTCTGAGAGGAATGAGCAGTTCTTC. The gene calls are TRBV4-3 and TRBJ2-1; D is uncertain. The V gene lost 7 bases and the J gene lost 7 bases, with 11 bases spanning the gap. CDR1 and CDR2 from the germline V gene are LGHNA and YSLEER. This CDR3 spans 12 amino acids.

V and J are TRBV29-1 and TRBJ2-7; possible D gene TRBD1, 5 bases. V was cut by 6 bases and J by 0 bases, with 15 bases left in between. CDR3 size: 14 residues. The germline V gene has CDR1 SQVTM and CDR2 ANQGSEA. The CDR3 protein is CSVGPTDFSYEQYF. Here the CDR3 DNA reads TGCAGCGTCGGACCGACAGACTTCTCCTACGAGCAGTACTTC.

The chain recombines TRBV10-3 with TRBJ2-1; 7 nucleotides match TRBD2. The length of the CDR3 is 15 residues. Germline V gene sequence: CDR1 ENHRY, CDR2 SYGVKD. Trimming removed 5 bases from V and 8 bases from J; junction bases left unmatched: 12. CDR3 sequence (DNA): TGTGCCATCAGTCGCGGGACTACCCCAGGGCATGAGCAGTTCTTC. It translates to CAISRGTTPGHEQFF.

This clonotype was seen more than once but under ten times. CDR3 in amino acids: CASSYRSTGGSYNEQFF. The DNA of the CDR3 is TGTGCCAGCAGTTACCGATCTACAGGGGGCTCCTACAATGAGCAGTTCTTC. This rearrangement joins TRBV6-5 to TRBJ2-1; TRBD1 agrees at 8 bases. With 2 bases clipped from V and 0 bases from J, the junction kept 6 bases outside the gene matches. The germline V gene has CDR1 MNHEY and CDR2 SVGAGI. The CDR3 covers 17 residues.

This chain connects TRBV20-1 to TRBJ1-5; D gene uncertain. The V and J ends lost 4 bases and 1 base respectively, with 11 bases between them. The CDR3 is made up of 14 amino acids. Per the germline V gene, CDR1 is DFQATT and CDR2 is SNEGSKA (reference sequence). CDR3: CSAIAGISNQPQHF. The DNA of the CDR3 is TGCAGTGCTATTGCAGGCATAAGCAATCAGCCCCAGCATTTT.

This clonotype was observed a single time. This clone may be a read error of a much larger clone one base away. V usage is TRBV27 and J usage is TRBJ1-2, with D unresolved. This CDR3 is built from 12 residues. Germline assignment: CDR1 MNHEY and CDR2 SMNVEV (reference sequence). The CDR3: CAGSSGLYGYTF. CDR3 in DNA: TGTGCCGGCAGTTCCGGGCTCTATGGCTACACCTTC.

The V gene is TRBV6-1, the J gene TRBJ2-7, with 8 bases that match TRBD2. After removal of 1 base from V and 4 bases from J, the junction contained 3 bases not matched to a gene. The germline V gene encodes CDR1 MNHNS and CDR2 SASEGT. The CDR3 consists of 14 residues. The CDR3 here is CASSEGTSWYEQYF. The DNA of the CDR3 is TGTGCCAGCAGTGAAGGGACTAGCTGGTACGAGCAGTACTTC.

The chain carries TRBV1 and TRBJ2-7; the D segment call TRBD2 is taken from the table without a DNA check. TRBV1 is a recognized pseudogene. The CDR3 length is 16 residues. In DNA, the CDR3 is TGCACCAGCAGCCAAGAAAGAGCGGGGGACTCCTACGAGCAGTACTTC. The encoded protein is CTSSQERAGDSYEQYF.

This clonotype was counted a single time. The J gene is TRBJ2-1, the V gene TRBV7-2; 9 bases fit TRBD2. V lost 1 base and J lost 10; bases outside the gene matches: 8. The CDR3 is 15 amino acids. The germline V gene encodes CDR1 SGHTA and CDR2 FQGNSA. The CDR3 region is CASSLGGLASLEQFF. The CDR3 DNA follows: TGTGCCAGCAGCTTAGGGGGACTAGCCTCCCTCGAGCAGTTCTTC.

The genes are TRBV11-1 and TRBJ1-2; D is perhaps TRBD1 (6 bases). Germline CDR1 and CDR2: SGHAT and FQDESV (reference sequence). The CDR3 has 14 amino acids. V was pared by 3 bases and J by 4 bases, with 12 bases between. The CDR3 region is CASSFEQGPYGYTF. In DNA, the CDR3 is TGTGCCAGCAGCTTTGAACAGGGACCCTATGGCTACACCTTC. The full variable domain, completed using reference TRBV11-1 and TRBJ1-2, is EAEVAQSPRYKITEKSQAVAFWCDPISGHATLYWYRQILGQGPELLVQFQDESVVDDSQLPKDRFSAERLKGVDSTLKIQPAELGDSAMYLCASSFEQGPYGYTFGSGTRLTVV.

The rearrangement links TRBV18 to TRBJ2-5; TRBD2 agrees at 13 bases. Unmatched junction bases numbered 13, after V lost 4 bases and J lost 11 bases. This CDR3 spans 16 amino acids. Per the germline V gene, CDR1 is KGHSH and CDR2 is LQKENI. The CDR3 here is CASSHQRTSGSNEQYF. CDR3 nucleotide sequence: TGTGCCAGCTCACACCAAAGGACTAGCGGGAGCAATGAGCAGTACTTC.

DNA for the CDR3: TGTGCCAGCAGCTTACCCGGGGAACGAAACTCCTACAAGCAGTACTTC. Amino acids: CASSLPGERNSYKQYF. This rearrangement joins TRBV7-2 to TRBJ2-5; weak D call: TRBD2 (5 bases). Trimming took off 2 bases at V and 11 bases at J, with 24 bases between the two ends. This CDR3 spans 16 amino acids. CDR1 and CDR2 (germline): SGHTA, FQGNSA.

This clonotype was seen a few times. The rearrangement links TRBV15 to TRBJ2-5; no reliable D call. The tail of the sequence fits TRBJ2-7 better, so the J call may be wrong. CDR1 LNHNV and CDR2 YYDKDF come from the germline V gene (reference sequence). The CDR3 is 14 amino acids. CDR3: CATSGSLETYEQYF. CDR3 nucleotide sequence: TGTGCCACCAGCGGATCCCTTGAGACCTACGAGCAGTACTTC.

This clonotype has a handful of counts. CDR3 protein: CASSQDSGGNYGYTF. In DNA form, the CDR3 reads TGCGCCAGCAGCCAAGACTCAGGGGGCAACTATGGCTACACCTTC. The V gene is TRBV4-1, the J gene TRBJ1-2, with 8 bases matching TRBD1. Germline V lookup: CDR1 MGHRA, CDR2 YSYEKL. This CDR3 has 15 residues. Germline trimming cut 0 bases from V and 2 bases from J; bases unmatched to any gene: 2.

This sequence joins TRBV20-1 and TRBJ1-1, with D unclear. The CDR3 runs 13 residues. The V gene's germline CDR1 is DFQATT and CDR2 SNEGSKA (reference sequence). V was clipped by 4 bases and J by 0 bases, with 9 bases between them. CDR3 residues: CSAKGTLNTEAFF. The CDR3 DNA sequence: TGCAGTGCTAAGGGCACTTTGAACACTGAAGCTTTCTTT.

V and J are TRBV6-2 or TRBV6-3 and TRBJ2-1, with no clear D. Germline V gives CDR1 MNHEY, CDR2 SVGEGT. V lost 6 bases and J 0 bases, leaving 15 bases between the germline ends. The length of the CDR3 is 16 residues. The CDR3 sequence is CASRRHQAVSYNEQFF. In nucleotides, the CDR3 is TGTGCCAGCAGACGACACCAGGCGGTCTCCTACAATGAGCAGTTCTTC.

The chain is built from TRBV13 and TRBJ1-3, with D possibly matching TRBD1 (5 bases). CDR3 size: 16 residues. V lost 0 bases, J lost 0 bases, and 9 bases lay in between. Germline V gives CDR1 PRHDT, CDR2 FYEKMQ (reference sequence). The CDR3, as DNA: TGTGCCAGCAGCTTAGGTGGGGCCTCCTCTGGAAACACCATATATTTT. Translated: CASSLGGASSGNTIYF. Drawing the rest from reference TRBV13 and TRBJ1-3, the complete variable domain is AAGVIQSPRHLIKEKRETATLKCYPIPRHDTVYWYQQGPGQDPQFLISFYEKMQSDKGSIPDRFSAQQFSDYHSELNMSSLELGDSALYFCASSLGGASSGNTIYFGEGSWLTVV.

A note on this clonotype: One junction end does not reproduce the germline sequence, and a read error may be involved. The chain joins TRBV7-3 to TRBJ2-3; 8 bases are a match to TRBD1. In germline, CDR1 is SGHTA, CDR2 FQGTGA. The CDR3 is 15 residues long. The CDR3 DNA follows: TGTGCCAGCAGCTTAGATAGGACAGGGACAGATACGCGGTATTTT. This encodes CASSLDRTGTDTRYF. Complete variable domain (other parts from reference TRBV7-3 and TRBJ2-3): GAGVSQTPSNKVTEKGKYVELRCDPISGHTALYWYRQSLGQGPEFLIYFQGTGAADDSGLPNDRFFAVRPEGSVSTLKIQRTERGDSAVYLCASSLDRTGTDTRYFGPGTRLTVL.

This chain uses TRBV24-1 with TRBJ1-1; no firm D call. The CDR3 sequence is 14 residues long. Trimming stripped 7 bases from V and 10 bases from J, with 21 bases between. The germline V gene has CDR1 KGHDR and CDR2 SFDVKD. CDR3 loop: CATSPGNGDSVAFF. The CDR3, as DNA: TGTGCCACCAGCCCCGGGAATGGGGATTCGGTAGCTTTCTTT.

The CDR3 is CASSVVRDPNEQFF. Written as DNA, the CDR3 is TGTGCCAGCAGCGTAGTACGGGACCCCAATGAGCAGTTCTTC. The gene calls are TRBV7-8 and TRBJ2-1; the D gene could be TRBD1 or TRBD2 (5 bases each). This CDR3 has 14 amino acids. With 5 bases removed from V and 6 bases from J, the gap between germline ends came to 14 bases. The germline V gene encodes CDR1 SGHVS and CDR2 FQNEAQ.

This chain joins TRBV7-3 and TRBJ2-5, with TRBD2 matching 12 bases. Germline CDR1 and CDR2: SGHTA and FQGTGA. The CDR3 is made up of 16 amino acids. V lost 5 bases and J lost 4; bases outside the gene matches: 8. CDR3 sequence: CASSQGRLAGVETQYF. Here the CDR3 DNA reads TGTGCCAGCAGCCAAGGTCGACTAGCGGGAGTAGAGACCCAGTACTTC.

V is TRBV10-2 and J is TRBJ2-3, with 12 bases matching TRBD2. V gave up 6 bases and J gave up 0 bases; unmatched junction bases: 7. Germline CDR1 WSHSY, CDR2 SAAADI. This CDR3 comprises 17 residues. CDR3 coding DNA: TGCGCCAGCAGCGCTTTGACTAGCGGGGGTAGCACAGATACGCAGTATTTT. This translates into CASSALTSGGSTDTQYF.

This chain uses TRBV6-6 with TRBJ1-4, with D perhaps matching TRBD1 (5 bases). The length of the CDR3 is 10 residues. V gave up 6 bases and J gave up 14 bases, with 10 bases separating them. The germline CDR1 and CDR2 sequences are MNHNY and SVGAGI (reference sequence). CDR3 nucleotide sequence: TGTGCCAGCAGATCCCGGGACCTGTTTTTT. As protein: CASRSRDLFF.

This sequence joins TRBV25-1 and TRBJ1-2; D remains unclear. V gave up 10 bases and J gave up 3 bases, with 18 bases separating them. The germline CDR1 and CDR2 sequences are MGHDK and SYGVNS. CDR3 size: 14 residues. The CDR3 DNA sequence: TGTGCCAATCCCCTTGGGGAATCCGACTATGGCTACACCTTC. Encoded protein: CANPLGESDYGYTF.

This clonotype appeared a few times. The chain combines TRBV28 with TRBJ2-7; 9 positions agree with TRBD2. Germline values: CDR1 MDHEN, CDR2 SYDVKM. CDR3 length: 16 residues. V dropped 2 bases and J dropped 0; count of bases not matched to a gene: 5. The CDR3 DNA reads TGTGCCAGCAGTTTAACCCATAGCGGGAGCTCCTACGAGCAGTACTTC. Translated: CASSLTHSGSSYEQYF.

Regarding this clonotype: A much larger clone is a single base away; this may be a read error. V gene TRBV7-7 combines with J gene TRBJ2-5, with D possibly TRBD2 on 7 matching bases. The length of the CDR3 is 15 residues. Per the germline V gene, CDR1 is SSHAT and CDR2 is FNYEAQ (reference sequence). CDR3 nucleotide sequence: TGTGCTAGCAGCTTAGACACAGGGAGGGAAGAGACCCAGTACTTC. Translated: CASSLDTGREETQYF.

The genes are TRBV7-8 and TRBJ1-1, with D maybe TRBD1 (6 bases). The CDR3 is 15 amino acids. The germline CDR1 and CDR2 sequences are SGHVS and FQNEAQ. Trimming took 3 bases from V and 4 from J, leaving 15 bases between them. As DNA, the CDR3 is TGTGCCAGCAGCTTGCCGGGGGCACCGAGCACTGAAGCTTTCTTT. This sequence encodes CASSLPGAPSTEAFF.

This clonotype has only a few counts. This CDR3 is CSALDRATEAFF. CDR3 DNA: TGCAGCGCCCTGGACAGGGCCACTGAAGCTTTCTTT. The chain recombines TRBV29-1 with TRBJ1-1; 8 nucleotides line up with TRBD1. Germline lookup yields CDR1 SQVTM and CDR2 ANQGSEA. This CDR3 region has 12 residues. V lost 7 bases to trimming and J lost 4 bases; unmatched junction nucleotides: 5.

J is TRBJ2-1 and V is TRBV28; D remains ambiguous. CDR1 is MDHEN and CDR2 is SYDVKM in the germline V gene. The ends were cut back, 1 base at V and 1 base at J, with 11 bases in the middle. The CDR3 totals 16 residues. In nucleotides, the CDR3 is TGTGCCAGCAGTTTATATCTAGATGCGTCCTACAATGAGCAGTTCTTC. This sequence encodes CASSLYLDASYNEQFF.

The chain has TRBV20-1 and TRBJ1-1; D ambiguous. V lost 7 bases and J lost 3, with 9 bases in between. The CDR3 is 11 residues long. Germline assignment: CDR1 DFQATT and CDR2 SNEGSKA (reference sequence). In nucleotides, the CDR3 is TGCAGTGGGATATCGGACACTGAAGCTTTCTTT. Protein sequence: CSGISDTEAFF.

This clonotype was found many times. The CDR3 loop is CASSLDTGNYGYTF. Here the CDR3 DNA reads TGCGCCAGCAGCTTGGATACGGGAAACTATGGCTACACCTTC. This rearrangement joins TRBV5-1 to TRBJ1-2; no reliable D call. The length of the CDR3 is 14 residues. Trimming left V 0 bases short and J 2 bases short, with 8 bases between. Germline V gene lookup returns CDR1 SGHRS and CDR2 YFSETQ.